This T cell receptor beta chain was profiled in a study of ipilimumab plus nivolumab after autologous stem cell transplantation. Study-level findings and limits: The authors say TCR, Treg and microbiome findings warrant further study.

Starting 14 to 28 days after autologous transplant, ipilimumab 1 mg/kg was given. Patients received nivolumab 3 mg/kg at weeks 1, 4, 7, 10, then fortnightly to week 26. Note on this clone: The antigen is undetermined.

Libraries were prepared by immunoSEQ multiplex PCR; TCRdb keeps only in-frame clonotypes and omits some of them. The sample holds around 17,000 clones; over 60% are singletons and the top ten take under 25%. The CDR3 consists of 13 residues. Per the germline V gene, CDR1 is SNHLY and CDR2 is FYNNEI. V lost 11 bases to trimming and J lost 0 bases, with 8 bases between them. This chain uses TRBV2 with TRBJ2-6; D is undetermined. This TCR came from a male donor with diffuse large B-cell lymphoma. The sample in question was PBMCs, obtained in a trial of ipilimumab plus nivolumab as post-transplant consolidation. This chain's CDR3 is CAVKTSGANVLTF. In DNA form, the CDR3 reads TGTGCCGTAAAGACCTCTGGGGCCAACGTCCTGACTTTC.